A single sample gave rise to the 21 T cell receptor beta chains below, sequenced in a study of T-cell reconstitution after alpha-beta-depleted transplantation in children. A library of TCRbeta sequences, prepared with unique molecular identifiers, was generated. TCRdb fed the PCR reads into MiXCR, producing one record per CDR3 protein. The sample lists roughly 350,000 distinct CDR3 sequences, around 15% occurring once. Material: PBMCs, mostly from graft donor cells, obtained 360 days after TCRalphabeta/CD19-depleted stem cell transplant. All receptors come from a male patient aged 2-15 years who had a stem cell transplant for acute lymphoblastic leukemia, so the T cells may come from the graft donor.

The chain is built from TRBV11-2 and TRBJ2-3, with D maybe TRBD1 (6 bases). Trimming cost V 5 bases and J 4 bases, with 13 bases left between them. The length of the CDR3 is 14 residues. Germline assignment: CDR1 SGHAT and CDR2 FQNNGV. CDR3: CASSIGSGADTQYF. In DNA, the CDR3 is TGTGCCAGCAGCATCGGTTCAGGGGCAGATACGCAGTATTTT.

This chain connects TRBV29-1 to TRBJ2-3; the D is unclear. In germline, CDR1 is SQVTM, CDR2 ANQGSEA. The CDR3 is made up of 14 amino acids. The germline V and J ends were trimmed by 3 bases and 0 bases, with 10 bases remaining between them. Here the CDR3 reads CSVDIGPSTDTQYF. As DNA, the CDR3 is TGCAGCGTTGACATCGGGCCCAGCACAGATACGCAGTATTTT.

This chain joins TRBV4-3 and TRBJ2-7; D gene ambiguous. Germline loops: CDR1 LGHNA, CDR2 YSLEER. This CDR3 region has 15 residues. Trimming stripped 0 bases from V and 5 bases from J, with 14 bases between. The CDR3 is CASSQDRWEVNEQYF. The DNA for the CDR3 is TGCGCCAGCAGCCAAGATCGTTGGGAAGTGAACGAGCAGTACTTC.

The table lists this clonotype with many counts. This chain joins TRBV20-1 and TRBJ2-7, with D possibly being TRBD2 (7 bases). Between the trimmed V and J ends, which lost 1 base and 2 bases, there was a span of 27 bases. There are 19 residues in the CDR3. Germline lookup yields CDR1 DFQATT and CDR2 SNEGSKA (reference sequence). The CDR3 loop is CSARVLRGSGSRGPYEQYF. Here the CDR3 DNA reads TGCAGTGCTAGAGTTCTGCGCGGGAGTGGCTCCAGGGGCCCCTACGAGCAGTACTTC.

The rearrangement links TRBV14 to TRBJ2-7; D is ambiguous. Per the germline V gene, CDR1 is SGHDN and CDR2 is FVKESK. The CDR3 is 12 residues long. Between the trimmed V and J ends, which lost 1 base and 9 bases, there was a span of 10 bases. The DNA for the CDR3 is TGTGCCAGCAGCCAAGTTAATAGGAGGCAGTACTTC. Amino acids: CASSQVNRRQYF. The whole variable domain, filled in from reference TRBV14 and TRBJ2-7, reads EAGVTQFPSHSVIEKGQTVTLRCDPISGHDNLYWYRRVMGKEIKFLLHFVKESKQDESGMPNNRFLAERTGGTYSTLKVQPAELEDSGVYFCASSQVNRRQYFGPGTRLTVT.

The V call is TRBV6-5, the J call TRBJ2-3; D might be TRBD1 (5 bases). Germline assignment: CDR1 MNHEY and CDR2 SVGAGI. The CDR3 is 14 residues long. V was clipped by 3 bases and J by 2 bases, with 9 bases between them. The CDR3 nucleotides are TGTGCCAGCAGTTATTCGACAGACACAGATACGCAGTATTTT. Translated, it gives CASSYSTDTDTQYF.

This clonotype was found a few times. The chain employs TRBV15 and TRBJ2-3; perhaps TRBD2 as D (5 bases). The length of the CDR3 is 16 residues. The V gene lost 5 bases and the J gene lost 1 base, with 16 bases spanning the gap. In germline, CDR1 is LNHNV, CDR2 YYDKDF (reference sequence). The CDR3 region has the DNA TGTGCCACCAGCGGTTCAACGGGAAGGGGCACAGATACGCAGTATTTT. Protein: CATSGSTGRGTDTQYF.

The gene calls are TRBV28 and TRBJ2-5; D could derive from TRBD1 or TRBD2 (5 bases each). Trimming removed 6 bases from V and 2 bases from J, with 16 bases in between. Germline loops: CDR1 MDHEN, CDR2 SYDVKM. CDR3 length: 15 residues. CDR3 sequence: CASSLMRGIQETQYF. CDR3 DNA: TGTGCCAGCAGCCTTATGAGGGGAATTCAAGAGACCCAGTACTTC.

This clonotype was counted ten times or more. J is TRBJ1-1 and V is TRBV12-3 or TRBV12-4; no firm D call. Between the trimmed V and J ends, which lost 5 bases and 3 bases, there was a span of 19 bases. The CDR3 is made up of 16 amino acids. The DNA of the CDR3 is TGTGCCAGCAGTCCCCGGTGGGGTCGCCGAGACACTGAAGCTTTCTTT. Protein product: CASSPRWGRRDTEAFF.

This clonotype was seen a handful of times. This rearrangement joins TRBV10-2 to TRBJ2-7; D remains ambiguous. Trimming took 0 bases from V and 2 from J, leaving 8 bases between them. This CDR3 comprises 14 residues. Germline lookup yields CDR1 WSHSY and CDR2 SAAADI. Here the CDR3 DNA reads TGCGCCAGCAGTGAGTCGGGCCACCCCTACGAGCAGTACTTC. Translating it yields CASSESGHPYEQYF.

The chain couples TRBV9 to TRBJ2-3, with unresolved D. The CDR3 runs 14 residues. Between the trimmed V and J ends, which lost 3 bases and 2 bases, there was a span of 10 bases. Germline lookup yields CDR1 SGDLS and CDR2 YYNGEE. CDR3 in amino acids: CASSEGEPTDTQYF. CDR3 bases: TGTGCCAGCAGCGAGGGTGAGCCCACAGATACGCAGTATTTT. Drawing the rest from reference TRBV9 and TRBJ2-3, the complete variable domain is DSGVTQTPKHLITATGQRVTLRCSPRSGDLSVYWYQQSLDQGLQFLIQYYNGEERAKGNILERFSAQQFPDLHSELNLSSLELGDSALYFCASSEGEPTDTQYFGPGTRLTVL.

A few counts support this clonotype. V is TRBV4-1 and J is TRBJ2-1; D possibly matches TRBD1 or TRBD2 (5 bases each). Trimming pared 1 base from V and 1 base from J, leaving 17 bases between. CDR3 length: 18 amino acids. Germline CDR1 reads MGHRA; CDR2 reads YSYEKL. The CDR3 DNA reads TGCGCCAGCAGCCAAGGTCCCCGGGACCCCAGGTCCTACAATGAGCAGTTCTTC. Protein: CASSQGPRDPRSYNEQFF.

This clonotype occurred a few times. CDR3 bases: TGCGCCAGCAGCCAAGAGGACAGGGGAACAGATACGCAGTATTTT. Its protein is CASSQEDRGTDTQYF. The chain joins TRBV4-1 to TRBJ2-3; 9 bases fit TRBD1. Germline values: CDR1 MGHRA, CDR2 YSYEKL. With V trimmed by 0 bases and J by 3 bases, 1 base remained unmatched. The CDR3 totals 15 residues.

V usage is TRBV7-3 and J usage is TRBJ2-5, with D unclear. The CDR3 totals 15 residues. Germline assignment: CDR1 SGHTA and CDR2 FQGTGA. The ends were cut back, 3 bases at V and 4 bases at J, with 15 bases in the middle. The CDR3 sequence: CASSLGNYLLETQYF. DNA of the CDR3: TGTGCCAGCAGCTTGGGCAATTATTTGCTAGAGACCCAGTACTTC.

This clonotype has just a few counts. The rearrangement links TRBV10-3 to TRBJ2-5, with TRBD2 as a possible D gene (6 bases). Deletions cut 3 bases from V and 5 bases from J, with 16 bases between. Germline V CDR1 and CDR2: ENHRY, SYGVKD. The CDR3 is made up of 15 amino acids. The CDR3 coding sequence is TGTGCCATCAGTGATTCTAGCGCCCTTAGGGAGACCCAGTACTTC. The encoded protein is CAISDSSALRETQYF.

CDR3 in DNA: TGTGCCAGCAGTGACACAGGGACCTTTCTCTACGAGCAGTACTTC. Protein sequence: CASSDTGTFLYEQYF. The J gene is TRBJ2-7, the V gene TRBV3-1, with a weak D call TRBD1 (6 bases). The length of the CDR3 is 15 residues. The V and J ends lost 6 bases and 3 bases respectively, with 18 bases between them. From germline, CDR1 is LGHDT and CDR2 YNNKEL (reference sequence).

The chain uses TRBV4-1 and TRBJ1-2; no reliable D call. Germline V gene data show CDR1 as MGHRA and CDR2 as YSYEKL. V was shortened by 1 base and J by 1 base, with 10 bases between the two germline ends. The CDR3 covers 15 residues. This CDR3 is CASSQARRVNYGYTF. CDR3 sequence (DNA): TGCGCCAGCAGCCAAGCGCGGCGGGTTAACTATGGCTACACCTTC.

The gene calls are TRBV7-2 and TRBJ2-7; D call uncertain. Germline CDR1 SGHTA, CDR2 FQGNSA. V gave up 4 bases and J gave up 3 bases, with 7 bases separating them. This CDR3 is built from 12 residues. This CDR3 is CASSSQHYEQYF. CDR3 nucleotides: TGTGCCAGCAGCTCACAACACTACGAGCAGTACTTC.

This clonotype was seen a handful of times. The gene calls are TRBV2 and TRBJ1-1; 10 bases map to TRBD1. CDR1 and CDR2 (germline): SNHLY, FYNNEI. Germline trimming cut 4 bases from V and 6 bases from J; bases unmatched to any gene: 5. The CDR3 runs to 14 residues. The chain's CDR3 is CASSVGTGDPEAFF. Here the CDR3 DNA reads TGTGCCAGCAGTGTAGGGACAGGGGACCCTGAAGCTTTCTTT.

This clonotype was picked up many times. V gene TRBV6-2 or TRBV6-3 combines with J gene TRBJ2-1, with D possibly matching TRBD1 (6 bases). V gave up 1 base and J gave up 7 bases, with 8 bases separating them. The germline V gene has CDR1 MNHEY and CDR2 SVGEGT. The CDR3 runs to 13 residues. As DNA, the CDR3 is TGTGCCAGCAGTTACTGGGGGCGGAATGAGCAGTTCTTC. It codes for CASSYWGRNEQFF.

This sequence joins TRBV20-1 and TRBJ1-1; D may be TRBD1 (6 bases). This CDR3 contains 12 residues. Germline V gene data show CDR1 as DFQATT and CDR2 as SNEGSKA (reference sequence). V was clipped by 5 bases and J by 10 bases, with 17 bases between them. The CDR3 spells CSASRQAGAAFF. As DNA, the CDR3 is TGCAGTGCTTCCCGACAAGCGGGGGCAGCTTTCTTT.